The rows below give T cell receptor beta chains drawn from one sample of a study of blood T cell repertoires in COVID-19. Assay used: immunoSEQ multiplex PCR; TCRdb lists only in-frame clones, some missing. The table records 250,000 to 350,000 clones, around 90% of them present only once. Sequenced sample: PBMCs or T cells enriched from blood (not recorded which). The receptors were gathered from a woman between 50 and 59 years old who had recovered from COVID-19. The CDR3 runs from the conserved cysteine through the conserved F or W. D genes are given only for firm matches. The listing skips clone size in some rows; elsewhere it reads once, few, many or a size class.

- | TRBJ2-1 | TRBV5-4 | TRBD2 | TGTGCCAGCAGCTTGGATGGACTAGCGGGGAAAAGTTCCCAATTCTTC | CASSLDGLAGKSSQFF
- | TRBJ2-1 | TRBV19 | TRBD2 | TGTGCCAGTAGTATAGGTAGCGGGATTGGTGAGCAGTTCTTC | CASSIGSGIGEQFF
- | TRBJ2-1 | TRBV5-1 | - | TGCGCCAGCAGCTTGATTAGCGGTTACAATGAGCAGTTCTTC | CASSLISGYNEQFF
- | TRBJ1-4 | TRBV11-2 | - | TGTGCCAGCAGCTTAGGGGGCAGGTTGACTAATGAAAAACTGTTTTTT | CASSLGGRLTNEKLFF
- | TRBJ1-5 | TRBV28 | TRBD1 | TGTGCCAGCAGTTTGGCGACAGGGCCCAATCAGCCCCAGCATTTT | CASSLATGPNQPQHF
once | TRBJ1-1 | TRBV18 | TRBD1 | TGTGCCAGCTCACCACCGAACAGGGGAACTGAAGCTTTCTTT | CASSPPNRGTEAFF
- | TRBJ1-1 | TRBV5-1 | TRBD1 | TGCGCCAGCAGCTCCCCCGGACAGGGCCAAGCTTTCTTT | CASSSPGQGQAFF
- | TRBJ2-1 | TRBV7-9 | - | TGTGCCAGCAGGTTGAACGAGCGCAATGAGCAGTTCTTC | CASRLNERNEQFF
- | TRBJ2-1 | TRBV24-1 | TRBD1 | TGTGCCACCAGTGATTTGACGGGACAGGGGAAGATCCATGAGCAGTTCTTC | CATSDLTGQGKIHEQFF
- | TRBJ1-1 | TRBV29-1 | TRBD1 | TGCAGCGTCCCGACAGGGAGCACTGAAGCTTTCTTT | CSVPTGSTEAFF
- | TRBJ1-4 | TRBV28 | - | TGTGCCAGCAGTTTCAGGCAGGGTAGGGAAAAACTGTTTTTT | CASSFRQGREKLFF
- | TRBJ1-6 | TRBV7-8 | TRBD1 | TGTGCCAGCAGCTCGACGGGACAGGGGAATTCACCCCTCCACTTT | CASSSTGQGNSPLHF
- | TRBJ2-3 | TRBV5-6 | - | TGTGCCAGCAGCTCAGGAAGTCCTCTGGGGCGGGATACGCAGTATTTT | CASSSGSPLGRDTQYF
- | TRBJ1-1 | TRBV7-2 | - | TGTGCCAGCAGTCAAGGACAGCTGAACACTGAAGCTTTCTTT | CASSQGQLNTEAFF
- | TRBJ1-2 | TRBV5-4 | - | TGTGCCAGCAGTCTGGGGGGTCCCAACTATGGCTACACCTTC | CASSLGGPNYGYTF
- | TRBJ2-7 | TRBV18 | TRBD2 | TGTGCCAGCTCACCAGGGCGCGGGAGGGGTGAGCAGTACTTC | CASSPGRGRGEQYF
- | TRBJ1-4 | TRBV27 | TRBD1 | TGTGCCAGCAGTCCCCGGACAGGGACAACTAATGAAAAACTGTTTTTT | CASSPRTGTTNEKLFF
- | TRBJ1-2 | TRBV20-1 | TRBD1 | TGCAGTGCTAGTGACGGGGACAGGGGAGGTTATGGCTACACCTTC | CSASDGDRGGYGYTF
few | TRBJ1-6 | TRBV5-1 | TRBD1 | TGCGCCAGCAGCCCGAGACAGGGGGGCAATTCACCCCTCCACTTT | CASSPRQGGNSPLHF